The clone carrying this T cell receptor beta chain appeared many times. Trimming pared 7 bases from V and 6 bases from J, leaving 15 bases between. Germline CDR1 is MDHEN and CDR2 is SYDVKM. The CDR3 consists of 13 residues. The data originate from a study of Graves' ophthalmopathy and Graves' hyperthyroidism. Amplification targeted the TCR beta CDR3 regions, with RNA transcripts as the source material. In the first round, RT-PCR was carried out with HTBI primers, and a multiplex PCR formed the second round. TCRdb processed the multiplex PCR reads anew with MiXCR; each CDR3 protein has one entry. The sample holds roughly 480,000 distinct CDR3 sequences, about an eighth seen once.

The sample comprised blood. This TCR was sampled from a woman between 25 and 40 years old with Graves' ophthalmopathy. The chain uses TRBV28 and TRBJ1-2; D gene unclear. The CDR3: CASKVLSTNGYTF. CDR3 nucleotides: TGTGCCAGCAAGGTGCTTTCTACTAATGGCTACACCTTC.